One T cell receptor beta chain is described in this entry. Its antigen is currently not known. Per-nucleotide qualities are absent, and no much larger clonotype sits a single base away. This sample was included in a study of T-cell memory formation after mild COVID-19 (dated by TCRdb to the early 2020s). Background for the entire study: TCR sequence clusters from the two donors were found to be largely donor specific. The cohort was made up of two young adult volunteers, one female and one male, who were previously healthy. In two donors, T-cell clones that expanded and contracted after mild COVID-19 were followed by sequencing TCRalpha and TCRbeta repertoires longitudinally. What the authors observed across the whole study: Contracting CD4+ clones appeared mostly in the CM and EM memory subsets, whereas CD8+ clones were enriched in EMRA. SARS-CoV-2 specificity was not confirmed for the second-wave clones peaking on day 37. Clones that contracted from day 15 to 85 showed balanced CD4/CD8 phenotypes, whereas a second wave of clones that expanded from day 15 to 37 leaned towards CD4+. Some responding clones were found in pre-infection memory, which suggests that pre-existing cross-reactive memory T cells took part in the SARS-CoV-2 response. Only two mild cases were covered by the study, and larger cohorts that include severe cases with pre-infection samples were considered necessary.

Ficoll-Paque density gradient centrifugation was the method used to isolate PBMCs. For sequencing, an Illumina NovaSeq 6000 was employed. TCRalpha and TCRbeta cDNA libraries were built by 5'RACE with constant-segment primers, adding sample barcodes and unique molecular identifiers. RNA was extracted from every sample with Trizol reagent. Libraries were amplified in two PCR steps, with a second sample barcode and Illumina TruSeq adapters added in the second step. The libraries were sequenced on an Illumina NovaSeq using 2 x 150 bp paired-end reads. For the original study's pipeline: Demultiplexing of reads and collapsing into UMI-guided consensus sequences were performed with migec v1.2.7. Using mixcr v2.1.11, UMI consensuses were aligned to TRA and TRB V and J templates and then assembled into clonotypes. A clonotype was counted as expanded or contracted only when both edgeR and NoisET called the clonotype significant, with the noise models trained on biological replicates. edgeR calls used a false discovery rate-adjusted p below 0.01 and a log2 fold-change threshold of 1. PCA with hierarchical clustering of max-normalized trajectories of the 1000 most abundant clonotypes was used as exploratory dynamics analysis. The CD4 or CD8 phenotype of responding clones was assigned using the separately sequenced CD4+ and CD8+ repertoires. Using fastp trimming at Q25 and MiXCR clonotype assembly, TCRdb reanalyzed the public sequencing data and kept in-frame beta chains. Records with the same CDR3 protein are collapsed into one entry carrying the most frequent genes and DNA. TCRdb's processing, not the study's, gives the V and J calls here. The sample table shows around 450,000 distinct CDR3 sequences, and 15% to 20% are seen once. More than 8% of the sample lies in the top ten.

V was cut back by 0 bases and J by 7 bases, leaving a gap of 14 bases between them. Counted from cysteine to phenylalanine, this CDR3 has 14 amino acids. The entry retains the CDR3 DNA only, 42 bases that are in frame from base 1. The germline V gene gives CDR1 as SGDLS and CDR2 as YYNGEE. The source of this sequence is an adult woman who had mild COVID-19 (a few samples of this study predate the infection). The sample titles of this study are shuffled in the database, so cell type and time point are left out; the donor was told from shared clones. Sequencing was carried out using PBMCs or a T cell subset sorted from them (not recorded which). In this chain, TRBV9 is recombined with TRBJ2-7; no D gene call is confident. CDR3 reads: CASSVDWARREQYF. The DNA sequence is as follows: TGTGCCAGCAGCGTAGATTGGGCGAGGAGAGAGCAGTACTTC.